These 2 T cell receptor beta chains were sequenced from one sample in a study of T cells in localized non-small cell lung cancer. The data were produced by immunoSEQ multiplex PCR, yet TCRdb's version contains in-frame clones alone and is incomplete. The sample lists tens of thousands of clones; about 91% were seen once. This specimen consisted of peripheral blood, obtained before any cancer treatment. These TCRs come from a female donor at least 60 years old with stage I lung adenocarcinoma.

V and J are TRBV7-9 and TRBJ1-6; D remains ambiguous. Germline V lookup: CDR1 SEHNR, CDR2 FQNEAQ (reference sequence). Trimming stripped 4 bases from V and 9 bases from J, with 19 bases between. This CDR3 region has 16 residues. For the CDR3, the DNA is TGTGCCAGCAGCTATTATAGGCCAGCAGGTGGTTCACCCCTCCACTTT. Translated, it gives CASSYYRPAGGSPLHF.

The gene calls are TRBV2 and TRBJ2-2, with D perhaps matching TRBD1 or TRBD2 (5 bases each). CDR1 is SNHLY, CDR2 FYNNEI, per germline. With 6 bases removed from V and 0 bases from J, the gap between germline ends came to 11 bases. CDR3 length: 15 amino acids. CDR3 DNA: TGTGCCAGCAGACCGGGACCCGCGAACACCGGGGAGCTGTTTTTT. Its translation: CASRPGPANTGELFF.